This T cell receptor (beta chain) appears in the sequencing data of a study of blood T cell repertoires in COVID-19. Study context: The United States, Italy and Spain supplied acute and convalescent COVID-19 samples. T cells, B-cell-depleted T cells, or PBMCs supplied cDNA or gDNA.

This clone was seen only once. Patients at the Seattle site were enrolled during active infection and followed longitudinally. Authors' data handling: Estimated nucleated cell counts came from reference gene primer amplification. Only in-frame clones appear in the TCRdb table, and some are missing; sequencing was by immunoSEQ multiplex PCR. The V and J calls and clone size come from that table; D and trimming were worked out from the DNA. The repertoire holds 300,000 to 450,000 clones, with approximately 89% as singletons. The CDR3 contains 15 residues. V was cut by 2 bases and J by 1 base, with 9 bases left in between. Per the germline V gene, CDR1 is MNHEY and CDR2 is SVGEGT.

The sample consisted of peripheral blood. J is TRBJ1-5 and V is TRBV6-2 or TRBV6-3, with D hard to call. The sequence derives from a woman in her fifties or sixties with COVID-19, enrolled during active disease. The CDR3 reads CASSYPGRSNQPQHF. The CDR3 DNA reads as TGTGCCAGCAGTTACCCAGGCAGGAGCAATCAGCCCCAGCATTTT.